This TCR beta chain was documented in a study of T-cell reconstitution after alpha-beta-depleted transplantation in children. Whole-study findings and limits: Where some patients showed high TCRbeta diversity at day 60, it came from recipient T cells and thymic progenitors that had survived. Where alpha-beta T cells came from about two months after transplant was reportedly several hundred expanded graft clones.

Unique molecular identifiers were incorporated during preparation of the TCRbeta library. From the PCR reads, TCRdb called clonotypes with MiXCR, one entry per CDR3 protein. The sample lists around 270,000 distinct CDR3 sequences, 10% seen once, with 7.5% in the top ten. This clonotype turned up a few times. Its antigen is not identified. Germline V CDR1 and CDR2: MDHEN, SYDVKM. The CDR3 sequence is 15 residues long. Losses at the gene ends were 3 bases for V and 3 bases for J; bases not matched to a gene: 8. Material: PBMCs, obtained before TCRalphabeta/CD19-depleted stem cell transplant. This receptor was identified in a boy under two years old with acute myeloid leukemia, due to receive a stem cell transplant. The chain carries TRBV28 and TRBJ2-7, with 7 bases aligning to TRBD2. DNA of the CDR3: TGTGCCAGCAGTTTTAATCCTAGCGGAGACTACGAGCAGTACTTC. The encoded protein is CASSFNPSGDYEQYF.